These 28 T cell receptor beta chains were all obtained from the same sample, sequenced in a study of blood T cell repertoires in COVID-19. TCRdb keeps only in-frame clones here, not all; method: immunoSEQ multiplex PCR. This table holds tens of thousands of clones, 60% to 75% found once. The sample taken for sequencing was peripheral blood. Every receptor here comes from a man over 45 with active or convalescent COVID-19.

A single count supports this clone. This chain uses TRBV5-1 with TRBJ2-1; TRBD2 agrees at 10 bases. The CDR3 contains 15 residues. J lost 7 bases, V lost 4 bases, and 8 bases had no gene match. The germline V gene has CDR1 SGHRS and CDR2 YFSETQ. The CDR3 loop reads CASSALAGVKNEQFF. DNA of the CDR3: TGCGCCAGCAGCGCTCTAGCGGGGGTCAAGAATGAGCAGTTCTTC.

There are a few counts of this clone. The J gene is TRBJ1-4, the V gene TRBV20-1, with D uncertain. Germline V lookup: CDR1 DFQATT, CDR2 SNEGSKA (reference sequence). Trimming took 6 bases from V and 3 from J, leaving 5 bases between them. CDR3 length equals 11 residues. In DNA form, the CDR3 reads TGCAGTGCACCGGCTAATGAAAAACTGTTTTTT. This codes for CSAPANEKLFF.

The chain links TRBV7-9 to TRBJ2-5; TRBD1 agrees at 11 bases. The CDR3 runs 15 residues. The germline V gene has CDR1 SEHNR and CDR2 FQNEAQ (reference sequence). V was clipped by 0 bases and J by 5 bases; unmatched bases: 2. The CDR3 DNA is TGTGCCAGCAGCTTAGCCGGGACAGGGGGTGAGACCCAGTACTTC. Translation gives CASSLAGTGGETQYF. Full variable domain (remainder filled in from reference TRBV7-9 and TRBJ2-5): DTGVSQNPRHKITKRGQNVTFRCDPISEHNRLYWYRQTLGQGPEFLTYFQNEAQLEKSRLLSDRFSAERPKGSFSTLEIQRTEQGDSAMYLCASSLAGTGGETQYFGPGTRLLVL.

The chain joins TRBV5-6 to TRBJ2-1, with 8 positions matching TRBD2. CDR1 and CDR2 from the germline V gene are SGHDT and YYEEEE. Germline trimming cut 7 bases from V and 1 base from J; bases unmatched to any gene: 4. CDR3 length equals 14 residues. CDR3 coding DNA: TGTGCCAGCTTCTCTAGCGGGTCCTACAATGAGCAGTTCTTC. It encodes CASFSSGSYNEQFF.

This sequence joins TRBV18 and TRBJ2-4; D is uncertain. Per the germline V gene, CDR1 is KGHSH and CDR2 is LQKENI. The CDR3 spans 15 residues. Trimming left V 3 bases short and J 3 bases short, with 12 bases between. CDR3 coding DNA: TGTGCCAGCTCACCGGCCGGGTCGGACAAAAACATTCAGTACTTC. Encoded protein: CASSPAGSDKNIQYF.

J is TRBJ2-3 and V is TRBV14; a possible D gene is TRBD1 (6 bases). The ends were cut back, 4 bases at V and 5 bases at J, with 19 bases in the middle. Germline loops: CDR1 SGHDN, CDR2 FVKESK. The CDR3 extends over 16 amino acids. The CDR3 coding sequence is TGTGCCAGCAGCCCCCAGGGGACGGCCTTGGGAGATACGCAGTATTTT. As protein: CASSPQGTALGDTQYF. Drawing the rest from reference TRBV14 and TRBJ2-3, the complete variable domain is EAGVTQFPSHSVIEKGQTVTLRCDPISGHDNLYWYRRVMGKEIKFLLHFVKESKQDESGMPNNRFLAERTGGTYSTLKVQPAELEDSGVYFCASSPQGTALGDTQYFGPGTRLTVL.

V usage is TRBV7-2 and J usage is TRBJ2-3, with D maybe TRBD1 (8 bases). The germline V and J ends were trimmed by 3 bases and 3 bases, with 16 bases remaining between them. Germline loops: CDR1 SGHTA, CDR2 FQGNSA. The CDR3 runs 16 residues. The CDR3 DNA reads TGTGCCAGCAGCTTTACAGGGGGGGGAGGAACAGATACGCAGTATTTT. This encodes CASSFTGGGGTDTQYF.

The chain has TRBV11-2 and TRBJ1-1, with D possibly being TRBD1 (5 bases). The germline V gene has CDR1 SGHAT and CDR2 FQNNGV. Between the trimmed V and J ends, which lost 6 bases and 2 bases, there was a span of 10 bases. CDR3 length: 13 residues. DNA for the CDR3: TGTGCCAGCAGATACAGGATTAACACTGAAGCTTTCTTT. Translation: CASRYRINTEAFF.

The chain is built from TRBV7-8 and TRBJ1-3, with D perhaps TRBD1 (6 bases). The V and J ends lost 5 bases and 0 bases respectively, with 17 bases between them. The CDR3 loop spans 17 amino acids. Per the germline V gene, CDR1 is SGHVS and CDR2 is FQNEAQ. In DNA, the CDR3 is TGTGCCAGCAGCCTCTACGGGACAAGGAGCTCTGGAAACACCATATATTTT. Residues: CASSLYGTRSSGNTIYF.

V gene TRBV27 combines with J gene TRBJ2-7; the match to TRBD1 covers 9 bases. The CDR3 totals 15 residues. The V gene end was trimmed by 8 bases and the J gene end by 0 bases; junction bases not matched to a gene: 8. Germline V lookup: CDR1 MNHEY, CDR2 SMNVEV (reference sequence). The CDR3 DNA reads TGTGCCAGCCGGGGGACAGGGACCCTCTCCTACGAGCAGTACTTC. It specifies CASRGTGTLSYEQYF.

This sequence joins TRBV7-2 and TRBJ1-4; 7 nucleotides match TRBD1. The V gene's germline CDR1 is SGHTA and CDR2 FQGNSA. J was trimmed by 0 bases and V by 5 bases; bases with no gene match: 3. This CDR3 has 15 residues. The CDR3 is CASSPQGATNEKLFF. The DNA of the CDR3 is TGTGCCAGCAGCCCCCAGGGGGCAACTAATGAAAAACTGTTTTTT. The variable domain in full, completed from reference TRBV7-2 and TRBJ1-4, reads GAGVSQSPSNKVTEKGKDVELRCDPISGHTALYWYRQSLGQGLEFLIYFQGNSAPDKSGLPSDRFSAERTGGSVSTLTIQRTQQEDSAVYLCASSPQGATNEKLFFGSGTQLSVL.

The chain couples TRBV5-1 to TRBJ1-5, with D tentatively TRBD1 (6 bases). Trimming took 2 bases from V and 7 from J, leaving 16 bases between them. Germline V gives CDR1 SGHRS, CDR2 YFSETQ. CDR3 length equals 15 residues. The CDR3 DNA follows: TGCGCCAGCAGCTTATATGGGGGACAAGGCCAGCCCCAGCATTTT. Its translation: CASSLYGGQGQPQHF.

The J gene is TRBJ1-1, the V gene TRBV10-1; TRBD1 might be the D (6 bases). Trimming took off 7 bases at V and 4 bases at J, with 13 bases between the two ends. Germline V gene sequence: CDR1 WNHNN, CDR2 SYGVQD (reference sequence). The CDR3 loop spans 13 amino acids. The CDR3 sequence: CASTRQVGTEAFF. The CDR3 nucleotides read TGCGCCAGCACTCGACAGGTGGGCACTGAAGCTTTCTTT.

The chain couples TRBV27 to TRBJ1-2; D is possibly TRBD1 (6 bases). CDR3 length equals 16 residues. Trimming left V 5 bases short and J 7 bases short, with 23 bases between. Looked up from germline, CDR1 is MNHEY and CDR2 is SMNVEV (reference sequence). In DNA form, the CDR3 reads TGTGCCAGCAGTCCTAGGGAACTGGCAGGGGAATTTGGCTACACCTTC. It is translated as CASSPRELAGEFGYTF.

This rearrangement joins TRBV10-3 to TRBJ1-1; unclear D gene. The V end lost 6 bases, the J end lost 1 base, and 18 bases lay between the germline ends. Germline V lookup: CDR1 ENHRY, CDR2 SYGVKD. The CDR3 is 16 residues long. The CDR3 loop is CAISSLNSNGNTEAFF. The CDR3, as DNA: TGTGCCATCAGCTCCTTAAACAGTAACGGGAACACTGAAGCTTTCTTT.

The chain has TRBV19 and TRBJ1-6, with 9 nucleotides matching TRBD1. CDR3 size: 16 residues. The V segment lost 3 bases and the J segment 9 bases; nucleotides outside the gene matches: 9. CDR1 is LNHDA, CDR2 SQIVND, per germline (reference sequence). The CDR3 reads CASSIHQTGGISPLHF. The CDR3 DNA sequence: TGTGCCAGTAGTATCCACCAGACAGGGGGAATTTCACCCCTCCACTTT.

J is TRBJ2-5 and V is TRBV5-8; 11 bases align to TRBD2. Germline CDR1 SGHTS, CDR2 YDEGEE. The length of the CDR3 is 19 residues. V trimming: 4 bases; J trimming: 0 bases; junction bases outside the gene matches: 14. In DNA, the CDR3 is TGTGCCAGCAGCCGCACCGGGACTAGCGGCTTATTTTACCAAGAGACCCAGTACTTC. Translated: CASSRTGTSGLFYQETQYF.

V gene TRBV2 combines with J gene TRBJ1-2, with 9 nucleotides matching TRBD1. The CDR3 has 16 amino acids. The germline gives CDR1 SNHLY, CDR2 FYNNEI. V gave up 9 bases and J gave up 9 bases; unmatched junction bases: 20. The CDR3 loop is CARRPGQGGEVRSYTF. The CDR3, as DNA: TGTGCCAGGCGCCCGGGACAGGGTGGAGAAGTCAGGAGCTACACCTTC.

This clone was observed a few times. CDR3 residues: CAWSVQGIRPQHF. CDR3 in DNA: TGTGCCTGGAGTGTACAGGGGATTCGGCCCCAGCATTTT. The chain combines TRBV30 with TRBJ1-5; 7 bases are a match to TRBD1. Germline CDR1 is GTSNPN and CDR2 is SVGIG (reference sequence). After removal of 0 bases from V and 9 bases from J, the junction contained 5 bases not matched to a gene. The CDR3 totals 13 residues. The full variable domain, rest sourced from reference TRBV30 and TRBJ1-5, is SQTIHQWPATLVQPVGSPLSLECTVEGTSNPNLYWYRQAAGRGLQLLFYSVGIGQISSEVPQNLSASRPQDRQFILSSKKLLLSDSGFYLCAWSVQGIRPQHFGDGTRLSIL.

The chain has TRBV4-3 and TRBJ1-4; D is unclear. V lost 0 bases and J lost 8, with 7 bases in between. The CDR3 loop spans 13 amino acids. The germline V gene encodes CDR1 LGHNA and CDR2 YSLEER. CDR3 in amino acids: CASSQERLEKLFF. The DNA for the CDR3 is TGCGCCAGCAGCCAAGAACGGTTAGAAAAACTGTTTTTT.

The V and J genes are TRBV5-1 and TRBJ1-2, with D maybe TRBD1 (6 bases). Germline V gene lookup returns CDR1 SGHRS and CDR2 YFSETQ. V dropped 6 bases and J dropped 2 bases, with 17 bases sitting between them. CDR3 length: 15 amino acids. CDR3 amino acids: CASTAGGVINYGYTF. CDR3 nucleotides: TGCGCCAGCACGGCTGGGGGCGTAATAAACTATGGCTACACCTTC.

The chain employs TRBV30 and TRBJ1-3; 8 positions agree with TRBD1. V lost 2 bases, J lost 0 bases, and 3 bases stayed unmatched. This CDR3 spans 15 amino acids. Germline V gene data show CDR1 as GTSNPN and CDR2 as SVGIG (reference sequence). DNA for the CDR3: TGTGCCTGGAGTCACAGGGGGAGCTCTGGAAACACCATATATTTT. Translation: CAWSHRGSSGNTIYF.

The V gene is TRBV20-1, the J gene TRBJ1-5; possible D gene TRBD1, 5 bases. The CDR3 spans 16 residues. Per germline, CDR1 DFQATT and CDR2 SNEGSKA (reference sequence). V shed 3 bases and J shed 0 bases, with 15 bases lying between them. CDR3 in amino acids: CSASWGRSYSNQPQHF. CDR3 nucleotide sequence: TGCAGTGCTAGTTGGGGCAGGTCTTATAGCAATCAGCCCCAGCATTTT.

The V and J genes are TRBV14 and TRBJ1-6; D gene ambiguous. The CDR3 length is 13 residues. V lost 5 bases to trimming and J lost 9 bases, with 11 bases between them. Germline loops: CDR1 SGHDN, CDR2 FVKESK. CDR3 amino acids: CASSSAPGSPLHF. As DNA, the CDR3 is TGTGCCAGCAGCTCGGCCCCGGGTTCACCCCTCCACTTT.

V and J are TRBV10-1 and TRBJ2-1; possibly TRBD2 for D (7 bases). The CDR3 extends over 14 amino acids. Per the germline V gene, CDR1 is WNHNN and CDR2 is SYGVQD (reference sequence). Trimming cost V 6 bases and J 8 bases, with 17 bases left between them. Here the CDR3 reads CASRRTREGDEQFF. The CDR3, as DNA: TGCGCCAGCAGGAGGACTAGGGAGGGGGATGAGCAGTTCTTC.

This clone was picked up a small number of times. The genes are TRBV19 and TRBJ1-3; D perhaps matches TRBD1 (5 bases). The ends were cut back, 3 bases at V and 0 bases at J, with 12 bases in the middle. The CDR3 spans 16 residues. Per the germline V gene, CDR1 is LNHDA and CDR2 is SQIVND (reference sequence). CDR3 region: CASSMPGGVSGNTIYF. CDR3 nucleotides: TGTGCCAGTAGTATGCCGGGGGGAGTCTCTGGAAACACCATATATTTT.

The chain links TRBV19 to TRBJ2-7, with TRBD1 identical over 10 bases. The CDR3 runs to 13 residues. Germline lookup yields CDR1 LNHDA and CDR2 SQIVND (reference sequence). V was pared by 9 bases and J by 1 base, with 3 bases of the junction left unmatched. The CDR3 DNA reads as TGTGCCAGCACGGGACAGGGGTCCTACGAGCAGTACTTC. Protein: CASTGQGSYEQYF. Supplemented by reference TRBV19 and TRBJ2-7, the full variable domain reads DGGITQSPKYLFRKEGQNVTLSCEQNLNHDAMYWYRQDPGQGLRLIYYSQIVNDFQKGDIAEGYSVSREKKESFPLTVTSAQKNPTAFYLCASTGQGSYEQYFGPGTRLTVT.

This clone was seen repeatedly, ten times or more. This chain's CDR3 is CASSQAQSPNYGYTF. The CDR3 coding sequence is TGCGCCAGCAGTCAGGCCCAATCCCCCAACTATGGCTACACCTTC. The J gene is TRBJ1-2, the V gene TRBV23-1; D unresolved. TRBV23-1 is an ORF, and what it does is uncertain. The germline V and J ends were trimmed by 3 bases and 2 bases, with 13 bases remaining between them. The CDR3 extends over 15 amino acids.